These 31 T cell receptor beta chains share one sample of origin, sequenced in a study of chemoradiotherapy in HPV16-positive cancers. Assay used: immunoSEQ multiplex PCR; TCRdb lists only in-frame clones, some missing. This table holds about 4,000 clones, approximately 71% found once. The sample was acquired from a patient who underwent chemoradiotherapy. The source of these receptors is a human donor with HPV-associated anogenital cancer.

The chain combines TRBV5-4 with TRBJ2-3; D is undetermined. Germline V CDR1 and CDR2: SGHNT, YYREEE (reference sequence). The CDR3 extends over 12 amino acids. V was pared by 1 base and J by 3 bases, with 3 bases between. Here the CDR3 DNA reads TGTGCCAGCAGCTTGTATACAGATACGCAGTATTTT. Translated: CASSLYTDTQYF.

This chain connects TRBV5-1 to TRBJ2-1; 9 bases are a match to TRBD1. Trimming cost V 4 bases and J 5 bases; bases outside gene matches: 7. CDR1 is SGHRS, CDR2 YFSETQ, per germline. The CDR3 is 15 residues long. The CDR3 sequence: CASSPRTGANNEQFF. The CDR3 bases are TGCGCCAGCAGCCCTAGGACAGGGGCGAACAATGAGCAGTTCTTC.

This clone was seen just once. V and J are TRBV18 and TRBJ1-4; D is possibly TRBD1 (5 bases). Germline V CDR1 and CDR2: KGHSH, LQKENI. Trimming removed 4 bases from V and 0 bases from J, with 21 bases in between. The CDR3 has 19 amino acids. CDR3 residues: CASSQNLPATDATNEKLFF. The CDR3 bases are TGTGCCAGCTCACAAAATCTGCCCGCGACAGATGCAACTAATGAAAAACTGTTTTTT.

CDR3 DNA sequence: TGCGCCAGCAGCCAAGATGGGCCCGACTCTGGAAACACCATATATTTT. Encoded protein: CASSQDGPDSGNTIYF. The J gene is TRBJ1-3, the V gene TRBV4-3; the D is unclear. This CDR3 comprises 16 residues. The V end was cut by 0 bases, the J end by 0 bases, with 9 bases between. The germline V gene has CDR1 LGHNA and CDR2 YSLEER.

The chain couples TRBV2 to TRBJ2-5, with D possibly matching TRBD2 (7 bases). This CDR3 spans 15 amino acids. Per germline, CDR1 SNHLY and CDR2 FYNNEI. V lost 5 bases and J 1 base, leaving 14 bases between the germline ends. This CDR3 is CASSMRGQIQETQYF. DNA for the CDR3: TGTGCCAGCAGTATGCGGGGGCAAATCCAAGAGACCCAGTACTTC.

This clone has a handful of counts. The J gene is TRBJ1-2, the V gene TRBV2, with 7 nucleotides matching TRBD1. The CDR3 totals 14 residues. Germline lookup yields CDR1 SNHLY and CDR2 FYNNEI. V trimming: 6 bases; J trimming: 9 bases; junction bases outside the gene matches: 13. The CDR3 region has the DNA TGTGCCAGCAGCCCCACCCCTCGGACAGGTAGCTACACCTTC. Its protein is CASSPTPRTGSYTF.

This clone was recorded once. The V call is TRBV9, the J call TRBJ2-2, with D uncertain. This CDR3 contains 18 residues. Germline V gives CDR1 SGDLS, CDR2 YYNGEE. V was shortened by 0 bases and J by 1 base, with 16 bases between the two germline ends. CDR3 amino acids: CASSVESPLYMNTGELFF. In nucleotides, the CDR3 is TGTGCCAGCAGCGTAGAGTCCCCACTTTATATGAACACCGGGGAGCTGTTTTTT.

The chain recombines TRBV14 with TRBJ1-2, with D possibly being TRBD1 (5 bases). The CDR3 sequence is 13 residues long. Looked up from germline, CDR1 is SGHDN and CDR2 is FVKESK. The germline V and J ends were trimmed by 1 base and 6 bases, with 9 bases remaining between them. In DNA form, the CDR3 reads TGTGCCAGCAGCCAAGGGGGGGTCCATGGCTACACCTTC. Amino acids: CASSQGGVHGYTF.

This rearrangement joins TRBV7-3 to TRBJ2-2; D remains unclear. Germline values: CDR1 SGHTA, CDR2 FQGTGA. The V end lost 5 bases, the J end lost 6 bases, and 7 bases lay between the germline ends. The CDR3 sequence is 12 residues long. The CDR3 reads CASSLGPGELFF. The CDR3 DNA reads TGTGCCAGCAGCCTTGGTCCCGGGGAGCTGTTTTTT.

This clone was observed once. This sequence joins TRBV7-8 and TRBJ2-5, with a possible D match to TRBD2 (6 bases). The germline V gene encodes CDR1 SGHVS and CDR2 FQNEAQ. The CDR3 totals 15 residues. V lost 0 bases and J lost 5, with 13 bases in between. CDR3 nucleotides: TGTGCCAGCAGCTTAGCGCAAGGAGGGTGGGAGACCCAGTACTTC. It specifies CASSLAQGGWETQYF.

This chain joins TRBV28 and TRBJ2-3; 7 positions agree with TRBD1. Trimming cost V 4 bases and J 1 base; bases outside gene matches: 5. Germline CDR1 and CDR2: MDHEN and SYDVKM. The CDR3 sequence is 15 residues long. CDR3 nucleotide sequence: TGTGCCAGCAGTTCAAGGGGGCTCGGCACAGATACGCAGTATTTT. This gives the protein CASSSRGLGTDTQYF.

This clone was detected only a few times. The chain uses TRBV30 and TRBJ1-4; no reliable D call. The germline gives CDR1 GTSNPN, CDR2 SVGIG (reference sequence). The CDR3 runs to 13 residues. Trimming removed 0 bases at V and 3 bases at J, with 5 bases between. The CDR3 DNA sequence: TGTGCCTGGAGTGTGGGCTCTAATGAAAAACTGTTTTTT. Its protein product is CAWSVGSNEKLFF. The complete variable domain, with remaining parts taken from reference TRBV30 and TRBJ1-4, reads SQTIHQWPATLVQPVGSPLSLECTVEGTSNPNLYWYRQAAGRGLQLLFYSVGIGQISSEVPQNLSASRPQDRQFILSSKKLLLSDSGFYLCAWSVGSNEKLFFGSGTQLSVL.

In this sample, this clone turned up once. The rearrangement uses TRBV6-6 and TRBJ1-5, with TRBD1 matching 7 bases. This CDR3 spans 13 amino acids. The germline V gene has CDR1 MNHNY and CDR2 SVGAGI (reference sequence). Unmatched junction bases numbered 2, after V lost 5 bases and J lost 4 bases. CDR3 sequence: CASSPTGNQPQHF. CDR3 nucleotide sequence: TGTGCCAGCAGTCCGACAGGGAATCAGCCCCAGCATTTT.

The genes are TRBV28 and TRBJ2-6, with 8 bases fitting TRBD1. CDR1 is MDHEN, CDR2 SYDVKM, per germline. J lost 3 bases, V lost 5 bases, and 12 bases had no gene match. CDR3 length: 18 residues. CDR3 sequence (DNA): TGTGCCAGCAGTGCATCAGGGGGCTACCCTCTTGGGGCCAACGTCCTGACTTTC. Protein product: CASSASGGYPLGANVLTF.

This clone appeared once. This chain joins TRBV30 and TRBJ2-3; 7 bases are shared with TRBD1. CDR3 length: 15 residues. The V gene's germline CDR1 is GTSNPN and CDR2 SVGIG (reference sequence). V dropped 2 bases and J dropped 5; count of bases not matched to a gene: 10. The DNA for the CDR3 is TGTGCCTGGAGTACTCCGACAGGGTCCGTAGATACGCAGTATTTT. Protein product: CAWSTPTGSVDTQYF.

The CDR3 is CASSSSSGDETQYF. The CDR3 DNA reads TGTGCCAGCAGCTCCTCTAGCGGGGACGAGACCCAGTACTTC. V and J are TRBV7-2 and TRBJ2-5; TRBD2 aligns across 9 bases. The CDR3 sequence is 14 residues long. Germline lookup yields CDR1 SGHTA and CDR2 FQGNSA. Losses at the gene ends were 4 bases for V and 5 bases for J; bases not matched to a gene: 5.

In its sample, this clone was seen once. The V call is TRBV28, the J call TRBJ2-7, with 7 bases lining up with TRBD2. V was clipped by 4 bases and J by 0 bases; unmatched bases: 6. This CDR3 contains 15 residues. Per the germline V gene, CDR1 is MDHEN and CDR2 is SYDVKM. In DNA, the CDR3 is TGTGCCAGCAGTTGGGGGGGTTGGACCTCCTACGAGCAGTACTTC. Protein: CASSWGGWTSYEQYF.

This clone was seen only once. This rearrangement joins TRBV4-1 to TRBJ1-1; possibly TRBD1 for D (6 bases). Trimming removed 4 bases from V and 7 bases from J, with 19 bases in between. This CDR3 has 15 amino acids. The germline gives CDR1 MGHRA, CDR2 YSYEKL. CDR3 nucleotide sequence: TGCGCCAGCAGCCTGCACCCCACAGGGTTTAATGAAGCTTTCTTT. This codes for CASSLHPTGFNEAFF.

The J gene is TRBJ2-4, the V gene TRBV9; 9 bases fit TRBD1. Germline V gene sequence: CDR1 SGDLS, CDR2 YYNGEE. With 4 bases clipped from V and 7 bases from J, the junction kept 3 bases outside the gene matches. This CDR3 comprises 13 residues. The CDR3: CASSPGQGNIQYF. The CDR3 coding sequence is TGTGCCAGCAGCCCGGGACAGGGTAACATTCAGTACTTC.

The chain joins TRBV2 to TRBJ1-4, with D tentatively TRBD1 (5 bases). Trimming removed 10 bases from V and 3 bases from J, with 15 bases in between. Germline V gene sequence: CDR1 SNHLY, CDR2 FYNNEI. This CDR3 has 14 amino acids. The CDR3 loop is CATSGGTPNEKLFF. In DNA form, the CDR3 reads TGTGCCACATCGGGGGGGACGCCTAATGAAAAACTGTTTTTT. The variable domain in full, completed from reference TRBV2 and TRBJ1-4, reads EPEVTQTPSHQVTQMGQEVILRCVPISNHLYFYWYRQILGQKVEFLVSFYNNEISEKSEIFDDQFSVERPDGSNFTLKIRSTKLEDSAMYFCATSGGTPNEKLFFGSGTQLSVL.

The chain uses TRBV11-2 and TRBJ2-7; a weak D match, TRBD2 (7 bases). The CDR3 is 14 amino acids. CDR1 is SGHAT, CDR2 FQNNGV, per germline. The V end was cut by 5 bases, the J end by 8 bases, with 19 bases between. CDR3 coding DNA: TGTGCCAGCAGCGGAGCGGGGAACCGGGACAAGCAGTACTTC. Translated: CASSGAGNRDKQYF.

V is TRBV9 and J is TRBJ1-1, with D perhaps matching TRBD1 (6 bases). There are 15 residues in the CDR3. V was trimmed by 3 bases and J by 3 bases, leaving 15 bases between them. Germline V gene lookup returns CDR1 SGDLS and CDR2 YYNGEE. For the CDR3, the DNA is TGTGCCAGCAGCGAAAACAGGGATAGAGACACTGAAGCTTTCTTT. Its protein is CASSENRDRDTEAFF.

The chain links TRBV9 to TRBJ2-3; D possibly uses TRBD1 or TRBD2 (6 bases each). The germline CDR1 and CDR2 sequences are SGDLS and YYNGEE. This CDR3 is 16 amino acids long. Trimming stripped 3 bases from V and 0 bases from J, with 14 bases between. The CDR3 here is CASSGGTGASTDTQYF. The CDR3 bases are TGTGCCAGCAGCGGGGGGACGGGGGCCAGCACAGATACGCAGTATTTT. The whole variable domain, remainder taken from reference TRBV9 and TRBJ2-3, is DSGVTQTPKHLITATGQRVTLRCSPRSGDLSVYWYQQSLDQGLQFLIQYYNGEERAKGNILERFSAQQFPDLHSELNLSSLELGDSALYFCASSGGTGASTDTQYFGPGTRLTVL.

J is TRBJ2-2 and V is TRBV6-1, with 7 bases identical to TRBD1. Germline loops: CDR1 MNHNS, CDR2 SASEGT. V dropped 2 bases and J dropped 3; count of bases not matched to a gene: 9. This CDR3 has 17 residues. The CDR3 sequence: CASSEFRTGWDTGELFF. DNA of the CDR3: TGTGCCAGCAGTGAATTTAGGACAGGTTGGGACACCGGGGAGCTGTTTTTT.

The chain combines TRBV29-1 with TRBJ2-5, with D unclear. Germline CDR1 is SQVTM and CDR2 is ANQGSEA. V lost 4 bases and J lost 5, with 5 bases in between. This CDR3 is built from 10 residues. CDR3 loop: CSVVGETQYF. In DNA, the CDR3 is TGCAGCGTTGTAGGGGAGACCCAGTACTTC.

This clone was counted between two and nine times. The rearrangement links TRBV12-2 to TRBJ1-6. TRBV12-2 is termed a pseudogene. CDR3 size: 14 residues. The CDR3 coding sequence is TGTGCAAGTCGCCCCCGAGGGAGGGTTTCACCCCTCCACTTT. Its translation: CASRPRGRVSPLHF.

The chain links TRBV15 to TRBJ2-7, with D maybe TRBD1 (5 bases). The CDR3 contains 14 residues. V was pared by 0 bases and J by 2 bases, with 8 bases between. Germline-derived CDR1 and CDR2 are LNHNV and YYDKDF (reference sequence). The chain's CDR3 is CATSRDRGTYEQYF. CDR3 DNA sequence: TGTGCCACCAGCAGAGATAGGGGAACCTACGAGCAGTACTTC.

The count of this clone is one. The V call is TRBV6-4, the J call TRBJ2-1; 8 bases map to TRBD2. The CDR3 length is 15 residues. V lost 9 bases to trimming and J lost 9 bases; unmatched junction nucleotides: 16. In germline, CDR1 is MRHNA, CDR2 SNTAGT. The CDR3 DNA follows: TGTGCCAGAACCAGGACTAGCTCCTTCCATGGTGAGCAGTTCTTC. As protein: CARTRTSSFHGEQFF.

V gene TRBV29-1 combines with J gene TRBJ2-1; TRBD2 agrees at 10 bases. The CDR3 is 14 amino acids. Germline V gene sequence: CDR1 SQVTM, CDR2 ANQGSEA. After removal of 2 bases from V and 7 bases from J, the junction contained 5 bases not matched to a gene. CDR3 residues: CSVERAGGVNEQFF. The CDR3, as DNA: TGCAGCGTTGAACGAGCGGGGGGGGTGAATGAGCAGTTCTTC.

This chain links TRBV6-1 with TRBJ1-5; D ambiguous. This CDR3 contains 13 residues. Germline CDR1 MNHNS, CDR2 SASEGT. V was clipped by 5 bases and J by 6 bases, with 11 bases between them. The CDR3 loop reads CASSTEPGQPQHF. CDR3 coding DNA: TGTGCCAGCAGTACAGAGCCAGGTCAGCCCCAGCATTTT.

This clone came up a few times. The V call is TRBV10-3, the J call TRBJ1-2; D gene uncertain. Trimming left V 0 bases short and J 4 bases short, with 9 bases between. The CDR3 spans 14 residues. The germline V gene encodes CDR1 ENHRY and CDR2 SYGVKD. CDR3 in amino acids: CAISESGPTYGYTF. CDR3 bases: TGTGCCATCAGTGAGTCAGGCCCGACCTATGGCTACACCTTC.